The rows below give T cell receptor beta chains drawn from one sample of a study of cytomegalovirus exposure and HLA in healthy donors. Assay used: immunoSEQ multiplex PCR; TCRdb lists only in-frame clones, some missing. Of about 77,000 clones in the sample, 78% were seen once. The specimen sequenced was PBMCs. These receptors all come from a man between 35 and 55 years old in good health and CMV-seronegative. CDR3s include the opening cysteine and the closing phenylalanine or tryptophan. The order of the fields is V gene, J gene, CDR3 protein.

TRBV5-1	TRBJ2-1	CASSPGSYNEQFF
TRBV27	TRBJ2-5	CASSKTGGWETQYF
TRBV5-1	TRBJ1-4	CASRPYSSNEKLFF
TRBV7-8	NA	CASSFSDRGPYEQYF
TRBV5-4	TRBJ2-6	CASSSEARNGANVLTF
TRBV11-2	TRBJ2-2	CASSLNPGGELFF
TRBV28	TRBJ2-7	CASSLILPEREQYF
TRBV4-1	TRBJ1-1	CASTRQFVNTEAFF
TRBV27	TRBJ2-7	CASSSGYEQYF
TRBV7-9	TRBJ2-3	CASSLGSGRAVGTDTQYF
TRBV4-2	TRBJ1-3	CASSLDRGDTIYF
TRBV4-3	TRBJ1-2	CASSQDGQGRGGYTF
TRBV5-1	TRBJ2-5	CASSLGGLQETQYF
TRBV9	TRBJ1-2	CATTPQDGYTF
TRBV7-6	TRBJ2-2	CASSSLAGGTGELFF
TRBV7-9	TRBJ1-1	CASSPQGPPPHEAFF
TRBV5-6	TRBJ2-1	CASSLGAGGASYNEQFF
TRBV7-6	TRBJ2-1	CASSSATYNEQFF